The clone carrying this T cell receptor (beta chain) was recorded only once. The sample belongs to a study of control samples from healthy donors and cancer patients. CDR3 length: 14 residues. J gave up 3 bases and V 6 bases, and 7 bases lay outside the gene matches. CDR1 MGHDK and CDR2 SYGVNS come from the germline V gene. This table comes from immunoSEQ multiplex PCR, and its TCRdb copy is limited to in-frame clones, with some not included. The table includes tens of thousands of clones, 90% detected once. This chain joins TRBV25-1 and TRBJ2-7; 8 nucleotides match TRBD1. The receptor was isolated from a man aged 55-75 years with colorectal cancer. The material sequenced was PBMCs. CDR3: CASRETGVFYEQYF. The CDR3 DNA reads TGTGCCAGCAGGGAGACAGGGGTGTTCTACGAGCAGTACTTC.